This T cell receptor (beta chain) was documented in a study of PD-L1 blockade in urothelial cancer. Turning to the study itself: When patients started atezolizumab in the mid-2010s, it was given at 1,200 mg intravenously every 3 weeks. Males with urothelial cancer arising in the bladder constituted about 85% of the roughly 29 patients. Patients arrived having already received 0 to 3 prior chemotherapy regimens. Researchers found blood samples held a median of approximately 150,000 T cells.

Sequencing was performed with immunoSEQ multiplex PCR; in TCRdb, only in-frame clones are kept and a portion is missing. In the table there are around 120,000 clones, 75% to 90% of which are singletons. Indicated time point: peripheral blood 6 weeks after treatment start. CDR1 and CDR2 from the germline V gene are SGHRS and YFSETQ. The CDR3 sequence is 14 residues long. With 4 bases clipped from V and 4 bases from J, the junction kept 5 bases outside the gene matches. This TCR was sampled from a man between 60 and 75 years old with urothelial cancer. The sequenced sample was PBMCs, obtained around atezolizumab (anti-PD-L1) treatment. The V and J genes are TRBV5-1 and TRBJ2-5; TRBD1 aligns across 9 bases. The CDR3 region is CASSQQGARETQYF. As DNA, the CDR3 is TGCGCCAGCAGCCAACAGGGGGCGCGAGAGACCCAGTACTTC.